This TCR beta chain originates from a study of T-cell reconstitution after alpha-beta-depleted transplantation in children. The germline V and J ends were trimmed by 6 bases and 8 bases, with 17 bases remaining between them. The CDR3 contains 14 residues. Unique molecular identifiers were incorporated during preparation of the TCRbeta library. TCRdb re-called the PCR reads through MiXCR, storing one row per CDR3 protein. The profile covers roughly 500,000 distinct CDR3 sequences, with approximately 30% appearing a single time and about 2.3% taken by the ten largest. The source was PBMCs from the stem cell graft donor, collected from the stem cell graft. This clonotype was obtained from a human donor who donated a stem cell graft to a child with aplastic anemia. V gene TRBV12-3 or TRBV12-4 combines with J gene TRBJ2-1; D possibly matches TRBD1 or TRBD2 (5 bases each). The CDR3 DNA sequence: TGTGCCAGCAGGGGACCCCAGGGTCCACATGAGCAGTTCTTC. Encoded protein: CASRGPQGPHEQFF.